The 22 T cell receptor beta chains in this list originate from one sample, sequenced in a study of technical replicates of blood from several donors. Here immunoSEQ multiplex PCR was the method, and the copy in TCRdb shows in-frame clones only, minus some. Among some 84,000 clones listed, 90% to 95% were seen once. Sequenced sample: T cells isolated from PBMCs. These receptors were taken from a human donor in good health.

This sequence joins TRBV5-1 and TRBJ2-1; possibly TRBD2 for D (6 bases). The germline V and J ends were trimmed by 0 bases and 0 bases, with 13 bases remaining between them. From germline, CDR1 is SGHRS and CDR2 YFSETQ. CDR3 length: 17 residues. This CDR3 reads CASSLGVSGSSYNEQFF. The CDR3 bases are TGCGCCAGCAGCTTGGGGGTTAGCGGTAGCTCCTACAATGAGCAGTTCTTC. The variable domain in full, completed from reference TRBV5-1 and TRBJ2-1, reads KAGVTQTPRYLIKTRGQQVTLSCSPISGHRSVSWYQQTPGQGLQFLFEYFSETQRNKGNFPGRFSGRQFSNSRSEMNVSTLELGDSALYLCASSLGVSGSSYNEQFFGPGTRLTVL.

The chain combines TRBV28 with TRBJ1-5, with 7 bases aligning to TRBD1. The CDR3 loop spans 15 amino acids. The V and J ends lost 6 bases and 1 base, in that order; junction bases with no gene match: 6. Germline V gene data show CDR1 as MDHEN and CDR2 as SYDVKM. The CDR3 DNA reads as TGTGCCAGCAGATACCAGGACAGGAGCAATCAGCCCCAGCATTTT. This encodes CASRYQDRSNQPQHF. Full variable domain (missing parts from reference TRBV28 and TRBJ1-5): DVKVTQSSRYLVKRTGEKVFLECVQDMDHENMFWYRQDPGLGLRLIYFSYDVKMKEKGDIPEGYSVSREKKERFSLILESASTNQTSMYLCASRYQDRSNQPQHFGDGTRLSIL.

V and J are TRBV9 and TRBJ2-3; 7 bases match TRBD1. The CDR3 runs to 17 residues. Trimming removed 4 bases from V and 2 bases from J; junction bases left unmatched: 13. Germline values: CDR1 SGDLS, CDR2 YYNGEE. The CDR3 DNA follows: TGTGCCAGCAGCAGAGGGGGCGTATCCCCATTCACAGATACGCAGTATTTT. Protein: CASSRGGVSPFTDTQYF.

The chain recombines TRBV30 with TRBJ2-7; 8 nucleotides agree with TRBD2. V trimming: 1 base; J trimming: 3 bases; junction bases outside the gene matches: 8. The germline CDR1 and CDR2 sequences are GTSNPN and SVGIG (reference sequence). This CDR3 is built from 15 residues. The CDR3 nucleotides are TGTGCCTGGAGTGCGGACAGCGGGAGTAGCTACGAGCAGTACTTC. Translation: CAWSADSGSSYEQYF.

The V call is TRBV6-6, the J call TRBJ1-1; D ambiguous. In germline, CDR1 is MNHNY, CDR2 SVGAGI (reference sequence). The CDR3 consists of 15 residues. With 0 bases removed from V and 1 base from J, the gap between germline ends came to 9 bases. The CDR3 protein is CASSYSLNGNTEAFF. In DNA form, the CDR3 reads TGTGCCAGCAGTTACTCGCTAAATGGGAACACTGAAGCTTTCTTT.

The chain links TRBV19 to TRBJ1-4; 8 nucleotides align to TRBD1. V gave up 3 bases and J gave up 0 bases; unmatched junction bases: 6. CDR3 length: 17 amino acids. Germline V gives CDR1 LNHDA, CDR2 SQIVND (reference sequence). CDR3 loop: CASSIWAGGPTNEKLFF. The CDR3 bases are TGTGCCAGTAGTATTTGGGCAGGGGGCCCAACTAATGAAAAACTGTTTTTT.

The V gene is TRBV6-1, the J gene TRBJ1-1; D gene unclear. The germline gives CDR1 MNHNS, CDR2 SASEGT. This CDR3 has 11 amino acids. Trimming took off 7 bases at V and 7 bases at J, with 10 bases between the two ends. The CDR3 loop is CASKRVDEAFF. The CDR3 DNA is TGTGCCAGCAAGAGAGTAGATGAAGCTTTCTTT.

This clone was observed a few times. The chain has TRBV6-5 and TRBJ2-7; TRBD2 is a possible D gene (6 bases). Germline values: CDR1 MNHEY, CDR2 SVGAGI. V lost 5 bases, J lost 0 bases, and 8 bases lay in between. The CDR3 extends over 13 amino acids. CDR3 sequence: CASSGGNSYEQYF. CDR3 bases: TGTGCCAGCAGTGGCGGGAACTCCTACGAGCAGTACTTC.

The chain's CDR3 is CASSKNGQGAYEQYF. CDR3 sequence (DNA): TGTGCCAGCAGCAAAAACGGACAGGGGGCTTACGAGCAGTACTTC. The chain joins TRBV21-1 to TRBJ2-7; TRBD1 reflects the table's D call only, with no check against the DNA. TRBV21-1 represents a pseudogene. The CDR3 length is 15 residues.

The chain joins TRBV6-5 to TRBJ1-1; no reliable D call. CDR1 and CDR2 (germline): MNHEY, SVGAGI. This CDR3 comprises 15 residues. The V end lost 0 bases, the J end lost 5 bases, and 13 bases lay between the germline ends. The CDR3 region has the DNA TGTGCCAGCAGTTACTCAGGGCGCGGAGGGACTGAAGCTTTCTTT. Translated: CASSYSGRGGTEAFF.

This rearrangement joins TRBV4-1 to TRBJ2-7, with D possibly TRBD1 on 5 matching bases. Germline assignment: CDR1 MGHRA and CDR2 YSYEKL. Trimming took off 1 base at V and 3 bases at J, with 13 bases between the two ends. The CDR3 is made up of 15 amino acids. This CDR3 reads CASSQVSQGHYEQYF. The CDR3 nucleotides are TGCGCCAGCAGCCAAGTAAGCCAGGGTCACTACGAGCAGTACTTC.

The chain uses TRBV19 and TRBJ2-6; D remains unclear. The germline gives CDR1 LNHDA, CDR2 SQIVND (reference sequence). V shed 5 bases and J shed 2 bases, with 16 bases lying between them. This CDR3 comprises 17 residues. The CDR3 DNA reads as TGTGCCAGTAGTCAAACCCCTTTAGCTCCTGGGGCCAACGTCCTGACTTTC. This translates into CASSQTPLAPGANVLTF. Combining the CDR3 with reference TRBV19 and TRBJ2-6 gives the whole variable domain DGGITQSPKYLFRKEGQNVTLSCEQNLNHDAMYWYRQDPGQGLRLIYYSQIVNDFQKGDIAEGYSVSREKKESFPLTVTSAQKNPTAFYLCASSQTPLAPGANVLTFGAGSRLTVL.

The chain employs TRBV5-1 and TRBJ2-1, with a weak D call TRBD2 (5 bases). CDR1 is SGHRS, CDR2 YFSETQ, per germline. The CDR3 runs to 14 residues. V lost 0 bases and J 8 bases, leaving 12 bases between the germline ends. The CDR3 DNA sequence: TGCGCCAGCAGCTTGGGCGGGTCTGGGGATGAGCAGTTCTTC. Protein product: CASSLGGSGDEQFF.

The chain uses TRBV7-9 and TRBJ2-2, with D perhaps matching TRBD2 (6 bases). From germline, CDR1 is SEHNR and CDR2 FQNEAQ (reference sequence). CDR3 size: 16 residues. Trimming took 3 bases from V and 2 from J, leaving 13 bases between them. The CDR3 sequence: CASSFLARPNTGELFF. In DNA form, the CDR3 reads TGTGCCAGCAGCTTCCTAGCGCGACCAAACACCGGGGAGCTGTTTTTT. The full variable domain, rest sourced from reference TRBV7-9 and TRBJ2-2, is DTGVSQNPRHKITKRGQNVTFRCDPISEHNRLYWYRQTLGQGPEFLTYFQNEAQLEKSRLLSDRFSAERPKGSFSTLEIQRTEQGDSAMYLCASSFLARPNTGELFFGEGSRLTVL.

This clone appeared once. The genes are TRBV19 and TRBJ1-5; no clear D. The germline CDR1 and CDR2 sequences are LNHDA and SQIVND (reference sequence). With 3 bases removed from V and 6 bases from J, the gap between germline ends came to 6 bases. The CDR3 consists of 12 residues. Here the CDR3 DNA reads TGTGCCAGTAGTATCTATCCTCAGCCCCAGCATTTT. This sequence encodes CASSIYPQPQHF.

This chain joins TRBV2 and TRBJ1-2; D unresolved. The CDR3 covers 14 residues. Germline CDR1 is SNHLY and CDR2 is FYNNEI. The V end was cut by 10 bases, the J end by 2 bases, with 17 bases between. The CDR3 protein is CATQATGINYGYTF. Written as DNA, the CDR3 is TGTGCCACTCAGGCCACCGGGATCAACTATGGCTACACCTTC.

This clone has a single count. The chain uses TRBV2 and TRBJ2-2; D possibly corresponds to TRBD2 (6 bases). CDR1 and CDR2 from the germline V gene are SNHLY and FYNNEI. The V end lost 1 base, the J end lost 5 bases, and 17 bases lay between the germline ends. The CDR3 has 17 residues. CDR3 in amino acids: CASSEGGGAYLTGELFF. CDR3 in DNA: TGTGCCAGCAGTGAAGGGGGAGGAGCGTATCTGACCGGGGAGCTGTTTTTT.

The rearrangement uses TRBV18 and TRBJ2-1; D gene uncertain. This CDR3 is built from 13 residues. The germline V gene encodes CDR1 KGHSH and CDR2 LQKENI. Deletions cut 3 bases from V and 10 bases from J, with 13 bases between. The chain's CDR3 is CASSPFRLLEQFF. DNA for the CDR3: TGTGCCAGCTCACCTTTCCGACTGCTAGAGCAGTTCTTC.

This chain connects TRBV9 to TRBJ1-1, with D uncertain. The ends were cut back, 2 bases at V and 0 bases at J, with 17 bases in the middle. The CDR3 covers 17 residues. Germline CDR1 is SGDLS and CDR2 is YYNGEE. CDR3 residues: CASSVEHNADMNTEAFF. Here the CDR3 DNA reads TGTGCCAGCAGCGTCGAACATAACGCGGATATGAACACTGAAGCTTTCTTT. Looking up the rest from reference TRBV9 and TRBJ1-1 gives the full variable domain: DSGVTQTPKHLITATGQRVTLRCSPRSGDLSVYWYQQSLDQGLQFLIQYYNGEERAKGNILERFSAQQFPDLHSELNLSSLELGDSALYFCASSVEHNADMNTEAFFGQGTRLTVV.

The rearrangement uses TRBV9 and TRBJ2-1; 7 nucleotides agree with TRBD2. The germline V gene encodes CDR1 SGDLS and CDR2 YYNGEE. J lost 1 base, V lost 0 bases, and 13 bases had no gene match. This CDR3 is built from 19 residues. The DNA of the CDR3 is TGTGCCAGCAGCGTAGCTGCAGCGACCCGGGGGGTATCCTACAATGAGCAGTTCTTC. Its protein is CASSVAAATRGVSYNEQFF.

The chain combines TRBV13 with TRBJ1-2; 11 bases line up with TRBD1. The CDR3 loop spans 14 amino acids. The V segment lost 3 bases and the J segment 8 bases; nucleotides outside the gene matches: 5. Germline CDR1 PRHDT, CDR2 FYEKMQ (reference sequence). The DNA for the CDR3 is TGTGCCAGCAGCTTCCGGACAGGGGGCAAGGGCTACACCTTC. As protein: CASSFRTGGKGYTF.

The CDR3 DNA sequence: TGTGCCAGCAGTTACTCCGGGACAGGCCCCTACGAGCAGTACTTC. It is translated as CASSYSGTGPYEQYF. The chain recombines TRBV6-5 with TRBJ2-7, with 8 bases fitting TRBD1. There are 15 residues in the CDR3. CDR1 and CDR2 (germline): MNHEY, SVGAGI. V lost 0 bases to trimming and J lost 2 bases; unmatched junction nucleotides: 3.